The 17 T cell receptor beta chains below come from one sample, sequenced in a study of neurological immune-mediated disorders. MiXCR, run by TCRdb on the 5' RACE reads, gives a single entry per CDR3 protein. The sample carries 50,000 to 60,000 distinct CDR3 sequences, 4% recorded once. Sequencing used CD4+ T cells from blood. All receptors derive from a middle-aged woman with multiple sclerosis.

The rearrangement links TRBV20-1 to TRBJ1-5; 7 positions agree with TRBD1. CDR1 and CDR2 from the germline V gene are DFQATT and SNEGSKA (reference sequence). Germline trimming cut 5 bases from V and 5 bases from J; bases unmatched to any gene: 3. This CDR3 comprises 12 residues. CDR3 bases: TGCAGTGCTCCACAGGGGCATCAGCCCCAGCATTTT. This translates into CSAPQGHQPQHF.

The table lists this clonotype with many counts. The rearrangement uses TRBV20-1 and TRBJ1-5; 10 nucleotides line up with TRBD1. CDR1 DFQATT and CDR2 SNEGSKA come from the germline V gene (reference sequence). V shed 6 bases and J 5 bases; nucleotides not matched to a gene: 4. This CDR3 has 13 amino acids. As DNA, the CDR3 is TGCAGTGCCAGACAGGGGGCTTATCAGCCCCAGCATTTT. It translates to CSARQGAYQPQHF.

This clonotype was recorded at least ten times. V usage is TRBV4-1 and J usage is TRBJ1-5, with unresolved D. The ends were cut back, 1 base at V and 0 bases at J, with 10 bases in the middle. The CDR3 extends over 16 amino acids. Per germline, CDR1 MGHRA and CDR2 YSYEKL. In DNA, the CDR3 is TGCGCCAGCAGCCAAGCTGTGACCTATAGCAATCAGCCCCAGCATTTT. Translation gives CASSQAVTYSNQPQHF.

In this sample, this clonotype turned up many times. V gene TRBV3-1 combines with J gene TRBJ1-6; D ambiguous. CDR3 size: 14 residues. Per germline, CDR1 LGHDT and CDR2 YNNKEL (reference sequence). Deletions cut 4 bases from V and 8 bases from J, with 12 bases between. The CDR3 loop is CASSLTHRDSPLHF. CDR3 in DNA: TGTGCCAGCAGCCTGACCCACCGGGATTCACCCCTCCACTTT.

About this clonotype itself: Being one base from a much bigger clone, this may be a read error. The chain joins TRBV18 to TRBJ2-5; 13 bases are shared with TRBD2. CDR1 is KGHSH, CDR2 LQKENI, per germline. CDR3 length equals 19 residues. The CDR3 DNA sequence: TGTGCCAGCTCACGACTAAGGACTAGCGGGGGAGTGTACCAAGAGACCAAGTACTTC. Its translation is CASSRLRTSGGVYQETKYF.

At least ten counts were recorded for this clonotype. This rearrangement joins TRBV6-1 to TRBJ1-5; tentative D call: TRBD1 (6 bases). Germline loops: CDR1 MNHNS, CDR2 SASEGT. The CDR3 totals 13 residues. The V and J ends lost 8 bases and 3 bases respectively, with 11 bases between them. In DNA form, the CDR3 reads TGTGCCAGCGAGGGGGGGAACAATCAGCCCCAGCATTTT. Translated: CASEGGNNQPQHF.

This clonotype was detected ten times or more. The chain uses TRBV11-2 and TRBJ2-1; 10 bases are shared with TRBD2. Losses at the gene ends were 2 bases for V and 5 bases for J; bases not matched to a gene: 12. CDR1 is SGHAT and CDR2 is FQNNGV in the germline V gene. The CDR3 length is 18 residues. CDR3 amino acids: CASSLRPLSGGVHNEQFF. The CDR3 DNA follows: TGTGCCAGCAGCTTACGCCCCCTCAGCGGGGGGGTCCACAATGAGCAGTTCTTC.

The table lists this clonotype with many counts. The chain joins TRBV7-9 to TRBJ1-1; 7 nucleotides align to TRBD1. CDR1 and CDR2 from the germline V gene are SEHNR and FQNEAQ (reference sequence). This CDR3 region has 13 residues. V lost 4 bases, J lost 7 bases, and 6 bases stayed unmatched. In DNA form, the CDR3 reads TGTGCCAGCAGCTGGGGACAGTTGGGTGAAGCTTTCTTT. Translated, it gives CASSWGQLGEAFF. The full variable domain, in which reference TRBV7-9 and TRBJ1-1 provide the parts outside the CDR3, is DTGVSQNPRHKITKRGQNVTFRCDPISEHNRLYWYRQTLGQGPEFLTYFQNEAQLEKSRLLSDRFSAERPKGSFSTLEIQRTEQGDSAMYLCASSWGQLGEAFFGQGTRLTVV.

This clonotype was observed at least ten times. V gene TRBV10-3 combines with J gene TRBJ2-3; D is perhaps TRBD2 (7 bases). The CDR3 contains 14 residues. Germline CDR1 is ENHRY and CDR2 is SYGVKD. V was trimmed by 3 bases and J by 3 bases, leaving 10 bases between them. The CDR3 is CAISEGGATDTQYF. The DNA of the CDR3 is TGTGCCATCAGTGAAGGGGGGGCGACAGATACGCAGTATTTT.

This clonotype was found many times. The rearrangement joins TRBV20-1 to TRBJ1-2; 7 bases match TRBD1. With V trimmed by 0 bases and J by 13 bases, 11 bases remained unmatched. This CDR3 has 13 residues. CDR1 DFQATT and CDR2 SNEGSKA come from the germline V gene (reference sequence). The CDR3 DNA sequence: TGCAGTGCTAGAGATCCCCGTCGACAGGGATGCACCTTC. As protein: CSARDPRRQGCTF.

This clonotype came up many times. The chain combines TRBV5-1 with TRBJ1-3, with unresolved D. The CDR3 spans 16 residues. Deletions cut 3 bases from V and 0 bases from J, with 13 bases between. Germline loops: CDR1 SGHRS, CDR2 YFSETQ. CDR3 residues: CASSSGGSSSGNTIYF. CDR3 nucleotides: TGCGCCAGCAGCTCGGGCGGGTCAAGCTCTGGAAACACCATATATTTT.

This clonotype was detected many times. The chain carries TRBV7-9 and TRBJ1-4; D is unresolved. Germline CDR1 is SEHNR and CDR2 is FQNEAQ (reference sequence). The length of the CDR3 is 14 residues. The V gene lost 2 bases and the J gene lost 8 bases, with 12 bases spanning the gap. The DNA of the CDR3 is TGTGCCAGCAGCTTAAGGCAGCTTAAGGAAAAACTGTTTTTT. Encoded protein: CASSLRQLKEKLFF.

The V and J genes are TRBV3-1 and TRBJ2-3, with 7 bases aligning to TRBD1. The CDR3 is made up of 16 amino acids. CDR1 and CDR2 (germline): LGHDT, YNNKEL (reference sequence). V trimming: 3 bases; J trimming: 4 bases; junction bases outside the gene matches: 10. CDR3 in amino acids: CASSHTSRGLADTQYF. CDR3 in DNA: TGTGCCAGCAGCCACACTAGTAGGGGGCTCGCAGATACGCAGTATTTT.

The table lists this clonotype with many counts. V usage is TRBV20-1 and J usage is TRBJ2-7, with 11 bases fitting TRBD1. From germline, CDR1 is DFQATT and CDR2 SNEGSKA (reference sequence). CDR3 length: 14 amino acids. The ends lost 6 bases at V and 6 bases at J; junction bases unmatched: 10. CDR3 protein: CSAPRTGGLGEQYF. In nucleotides, the CDR3 is TGCAGTGCCCCTCGGACAGGGGGCTTGGGCGAGCAGTACTTC.

The sample holds many counts of this clonotype. The DNA for the CDR3 is TGCGCCAGCAGCTTGGAGGTAGGGGCAGATACGCAGTATTTT. This encodes CASSLEVGADTQYF. The chain uses TRBV5-1 and TRBJ2-3, with a weak D call TRBD1 (5 bases). Germline V gene data show CDR1 as SGHRS and CDR2 as YFSETQ. This CDR3 has 14 residues. Trimming removed 0 bases at V and 4 bases at J, with 9 bases between.

This clonotype was seen ten or more times. The chain joins TRBV10-3 to TRBJ2-1; D gene ambiguous. Trimming stripped 3 bases from V and 12 bases from J, with 15 bases between. This CDR3 is 13 amino acids long. Germline V gene sequence: CDR1 ENHRY, CDR2 SYGVKD. The CDR3 reads CAISESEAPGQFF. In DNA, the CDR3 is TGTGCCATCAGTGAATCAGAGGCCCCGGGGCAGTTCTTC.

This clonotype has a count of ten or more. The J gene is TRBJ2-3, the V gene TRBV5-8, with a possible D match to TRBD1 (5 bases). Germline CDR1 SGHTS, CDR2 YDEGEE. The CDR3 runs 15 residues. The V and J ends lost 3 bases and 2 bases respectively, with 13 bases between them. The CDR3 coding sequence is TGTGCCAGCAGCTCCGACAGCGAAGCCACAGATACGCAGTATTTT. This encodes CASSSDSEATDTQYF.